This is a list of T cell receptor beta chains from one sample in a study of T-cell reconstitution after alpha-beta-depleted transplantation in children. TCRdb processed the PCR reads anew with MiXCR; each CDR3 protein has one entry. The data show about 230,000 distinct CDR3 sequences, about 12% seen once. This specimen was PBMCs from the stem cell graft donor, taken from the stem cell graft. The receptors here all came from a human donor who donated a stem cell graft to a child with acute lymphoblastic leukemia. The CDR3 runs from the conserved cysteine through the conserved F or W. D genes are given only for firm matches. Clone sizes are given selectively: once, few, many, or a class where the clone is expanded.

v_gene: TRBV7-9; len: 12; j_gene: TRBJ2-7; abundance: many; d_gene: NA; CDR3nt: TGTGCCAGCAGCTCACAGGCCTACGAGCAGTACTTC; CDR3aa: CASSSQAYEQYF
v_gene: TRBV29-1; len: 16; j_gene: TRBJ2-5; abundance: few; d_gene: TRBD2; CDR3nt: TGCAGCGTTGACGGACTAGCGGGAGGTGTCGGTGAGACCCAGTACTTC; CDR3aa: CSVDGLAGGVGETQYF
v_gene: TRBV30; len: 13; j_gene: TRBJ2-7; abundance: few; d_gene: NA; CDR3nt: TGTGCCTGGAGTGTACAACAGGGAGGCGGGCAGTACTTC; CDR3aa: CAWSVQQGGGQYF
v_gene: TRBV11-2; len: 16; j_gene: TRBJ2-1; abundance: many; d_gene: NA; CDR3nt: TGTGCCAGCAGCCCGGGTGGTAGAGCAGTAACCAATGAGCAGTTCTTC; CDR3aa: CASSPGGRAVTNEQFF
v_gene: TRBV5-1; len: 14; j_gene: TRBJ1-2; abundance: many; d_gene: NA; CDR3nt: TGCGCCAGCAGCTCCGCCGGGACCTACTATGGCTACACCTTC; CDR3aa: CASSSAGTYYGYTF
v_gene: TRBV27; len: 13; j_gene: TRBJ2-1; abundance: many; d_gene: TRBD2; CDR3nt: TGTGCCAGCAGTTTCGCTAGCGGCAATGAGCAGTTCTTC; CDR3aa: CASSFASGNEQFF
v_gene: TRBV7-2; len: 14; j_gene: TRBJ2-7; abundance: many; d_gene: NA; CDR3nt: TGTGCCAGCAGCTTAACCCAGGTAGCCTACGAGCAGTACTTC; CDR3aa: CASSLTQVAYEQYF
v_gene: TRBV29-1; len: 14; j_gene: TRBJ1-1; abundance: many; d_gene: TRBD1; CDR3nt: TGCAGCGCATCTCAAGGGGGCGTGAACACTGAAGCTTTCTTT; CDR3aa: CSASQGGVNTEAFF
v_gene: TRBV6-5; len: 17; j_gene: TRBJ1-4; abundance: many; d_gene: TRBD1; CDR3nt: TGTGCCAGCAGTTACCCATCGCCGCCGGGACAGGGCGGAAAACTGTTTTTT; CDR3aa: CASSYPSPPGQGGKLFF
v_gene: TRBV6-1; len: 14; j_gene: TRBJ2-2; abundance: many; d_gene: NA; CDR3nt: TGTGCCAGCGCCGGGACCGCGTACACCGGGGAGCTGTTTTTT; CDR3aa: CASAGTAYTGELFF
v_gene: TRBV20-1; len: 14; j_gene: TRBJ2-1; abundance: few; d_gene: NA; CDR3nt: TGCAGTGCTACCCGGGGGGCGGCCTACAATGAGCAGTTCTTC; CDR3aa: CSATRGAAYNEQFF
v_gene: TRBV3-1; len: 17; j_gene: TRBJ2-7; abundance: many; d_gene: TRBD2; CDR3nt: TGTGCCAGCAGCCAAGATCGGTTGCCTAGCGGATCCTACGAGCAGTACTTC; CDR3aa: CASSQDRLPSGSYEQYF
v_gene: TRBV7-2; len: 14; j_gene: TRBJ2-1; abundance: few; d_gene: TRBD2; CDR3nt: TGTGCCAGCAAAGGACTAGCGGGAGACAATGAGCAGTTCTTC; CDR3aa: CASKGLAGDNEQFF
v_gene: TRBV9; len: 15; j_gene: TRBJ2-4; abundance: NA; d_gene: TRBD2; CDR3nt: TGTGCCAGCAGCGTAGTGCGGGAGGGCCAAAACATTCAGTACTTC; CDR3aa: CASSVVREGQNIQYF
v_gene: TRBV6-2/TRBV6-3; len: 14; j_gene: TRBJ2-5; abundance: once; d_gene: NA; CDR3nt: TGTGCCAGCAGTTCTTCAGGGGCCAGGGAGACCCAGTACTTC; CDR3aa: CASSSSGARETQYF
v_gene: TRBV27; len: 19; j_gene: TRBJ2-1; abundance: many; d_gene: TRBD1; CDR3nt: TGTGCCAGCAGTTTAAAGATGAGGCGGGGGACAGGGGTTTACAATGAGCAGTTCTTC; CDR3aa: CASSLKMRRGTGVYNEQFF
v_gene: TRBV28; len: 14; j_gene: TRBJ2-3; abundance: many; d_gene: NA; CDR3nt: TGTGCCAGCAGTTTACCCCTCCCAGCAGATACGCAGTATTTT; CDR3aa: CASSLPLPADTQYF
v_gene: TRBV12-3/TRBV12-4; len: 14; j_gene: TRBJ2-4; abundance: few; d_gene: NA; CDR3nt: TGTGCCAGCACCTGGGGGACATCCGAAAACATTCAGTACTTC; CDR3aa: CASTWGTSENIQYF
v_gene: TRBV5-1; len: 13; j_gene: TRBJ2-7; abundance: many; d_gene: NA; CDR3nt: TGCGCCAGCAGCGTTACATGGTCCTACGAGCAGTACTTC; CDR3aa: CASSVTWSYEQYF
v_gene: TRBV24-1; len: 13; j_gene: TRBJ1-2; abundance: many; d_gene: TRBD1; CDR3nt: TGTGCCACCAGTGGGGGGACAGGGTATGGCTACACCTTC; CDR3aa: CATSGGTGYGYTF
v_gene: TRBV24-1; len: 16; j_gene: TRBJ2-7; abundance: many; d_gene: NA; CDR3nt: TGTGCCACCAGTGATTTTGACTCCTCGAAGCCCTACGAGCAGTACTTC; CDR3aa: CATSDFDSSKPYEQYF
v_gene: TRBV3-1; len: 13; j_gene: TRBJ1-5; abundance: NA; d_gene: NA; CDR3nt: TGTGCCAGCAGTGAAAGTGGAGGGCAGCCCCAGCATTTT; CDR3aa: CASSESGGQPQHF
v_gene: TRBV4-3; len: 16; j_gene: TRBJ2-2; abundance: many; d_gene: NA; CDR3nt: TGCGCCAGCAGCCAAGATTCGACCGGGATCGCCGGGGAGCTGTTTTTT; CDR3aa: CASSQDSTGIAGELFF
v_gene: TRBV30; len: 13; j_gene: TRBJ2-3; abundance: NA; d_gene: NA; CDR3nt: TGTGCCTGGAGTTCTACGGGCACAGATACGCAGTATTTT; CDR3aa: CAWSSTGTDTQYF
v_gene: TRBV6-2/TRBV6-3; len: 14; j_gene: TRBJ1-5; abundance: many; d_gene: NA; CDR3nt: TGTGCCAGCTGCCTTCGCCTCGGGAATCAGCCCCAGCATTTT; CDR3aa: CASCLRLGNQPQHF
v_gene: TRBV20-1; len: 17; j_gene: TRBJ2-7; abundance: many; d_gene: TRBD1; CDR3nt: TGCAGTGCTCAAAAAGCCCCTCGGACAGGGAGCTCCTACGAGCAGTACTTC; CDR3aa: CSAQKAPRTGSSYEQYF
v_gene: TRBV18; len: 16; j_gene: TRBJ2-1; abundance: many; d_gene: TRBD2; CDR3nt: TGTGCCAGCTCACCGGCGAGCGGGAGAAGCTACAATGAGCAGTTCTTC; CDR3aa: CASSPASGRSYNEQFF
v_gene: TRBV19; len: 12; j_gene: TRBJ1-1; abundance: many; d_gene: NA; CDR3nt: TGTGCCAGTAGTATCCTGAACACTGAAGCTTTCTTT; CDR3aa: CASSILNTEAFF
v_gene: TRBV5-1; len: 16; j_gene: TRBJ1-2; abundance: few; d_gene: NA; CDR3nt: TGCGCCAGCAGCTTCGGATCCCGGGACACCCGACGGGGCTACACCTTC; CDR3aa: CASSFGSRDTRRGYTF
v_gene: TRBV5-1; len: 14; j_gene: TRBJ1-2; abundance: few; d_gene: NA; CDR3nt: TGCGCCAGCAGCTTGGACAGGACATTCGATGGCTACACCTTC; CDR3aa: CASSLDRTFDGYTF
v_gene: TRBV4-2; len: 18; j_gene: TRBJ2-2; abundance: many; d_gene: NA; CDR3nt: TGTGCCAGCAGCCACCTCCCTAGGAGGGGGGAGGACACCGGGGAGCTGTTTTTT; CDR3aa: CASSHLPRRGEDTGELFF
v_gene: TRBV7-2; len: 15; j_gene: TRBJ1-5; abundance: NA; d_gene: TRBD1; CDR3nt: TGTGCCAGCAGCTTTAGGGGGCAGGGAGGACAGCCCCAGCATTTT; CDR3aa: CASSFRGQGGQPQHF
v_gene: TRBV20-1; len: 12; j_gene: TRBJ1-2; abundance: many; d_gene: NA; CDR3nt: TGCAGTGCTAGTGCAGGGTTGAATGGCTACACCTTC; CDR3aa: CSASAGLNGYTF
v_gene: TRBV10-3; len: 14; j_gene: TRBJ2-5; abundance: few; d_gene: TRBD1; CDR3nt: TGTGCCATCAGTGATACAGGGGAAGGGGAGACCCAGTACTTC; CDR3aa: CAISDTGEGETQYF
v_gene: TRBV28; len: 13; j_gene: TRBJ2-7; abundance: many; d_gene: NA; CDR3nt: TGTGCCAGCAGTTCCAGTGTGACGTACGAGCAGTACTTC; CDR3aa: CASSSSVTYEQYF
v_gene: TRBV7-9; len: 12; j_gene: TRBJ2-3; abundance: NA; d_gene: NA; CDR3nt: TGTGCCAGCAGCCCGTTGTTAGATACGCAGTATTTT; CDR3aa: CASSPLLDTQYF
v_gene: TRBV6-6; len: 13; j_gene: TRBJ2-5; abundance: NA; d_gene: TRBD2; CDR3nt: TGTGCCAGCAGTTACGTGCGGGAGGGGGTCCAGTACTTC; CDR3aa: CASSYVREGVQYF
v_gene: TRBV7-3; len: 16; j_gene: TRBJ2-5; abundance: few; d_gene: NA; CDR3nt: TGTGCCAGCAGCCAAAAGGGGCGGGGAGGGGGAGAGACCCAGTACTTC; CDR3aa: CASSQKGRGGGETQYF
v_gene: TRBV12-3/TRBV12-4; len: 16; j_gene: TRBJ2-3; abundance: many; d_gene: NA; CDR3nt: TGTGCCAGCAGTGAAAAGGGCTACCGTGGCACAGATACGCAGTATTTT; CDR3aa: CASSEKGYRGTDTQYF
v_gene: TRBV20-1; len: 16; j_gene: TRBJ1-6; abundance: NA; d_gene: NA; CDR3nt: TGCAGTGCTTCGGCGGGGGCGAGGTCCTATAATTCACCCCTCCACTTT; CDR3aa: CSASAGARSYNSPLHF
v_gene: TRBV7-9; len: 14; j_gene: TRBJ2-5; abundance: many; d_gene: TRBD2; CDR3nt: TGTGCCAGCTCCTTGGGGGGGAGCCAAGAGACCCAGTACTTC; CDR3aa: CASSLGGSQETQYF
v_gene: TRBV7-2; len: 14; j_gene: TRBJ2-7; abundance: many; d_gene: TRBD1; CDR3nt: TGTGCCAGCAGCTATAAGGGACAGTCCTACGAGCAGTACTTC; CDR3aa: CASSYKGQSYEQYF
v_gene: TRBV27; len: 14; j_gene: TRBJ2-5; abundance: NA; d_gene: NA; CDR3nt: TGTGCCAGCAGTTCCTCGGGGTACCAAGAGACCCAGTACTTC; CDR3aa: CASSSSGYQETQYF
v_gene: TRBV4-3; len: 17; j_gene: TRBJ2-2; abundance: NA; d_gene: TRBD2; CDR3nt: TGCGCCAGCAGCCAAGATAGACTAGCGGGAGAAGCCGGGGAGCTGTTTTTT; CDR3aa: CASSQDRLAGEAGELFF
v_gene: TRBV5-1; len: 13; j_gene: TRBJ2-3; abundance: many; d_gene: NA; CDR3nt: TGCGCCAGCAGCTTGGCCGAGGAAACTACGCAGTATTTT; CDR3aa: CASSLAEETTQYF
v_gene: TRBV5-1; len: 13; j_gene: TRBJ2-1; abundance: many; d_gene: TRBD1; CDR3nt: TGCGCCAGCAGCTTGGTAGGGGGCGATGAGCAGTTCTTC; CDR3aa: CASSLVGGDEQFF
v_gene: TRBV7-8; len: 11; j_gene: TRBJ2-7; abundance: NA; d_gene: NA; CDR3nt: TGTGCCAGCAGCCCTGGGGTGGAGCAGTACTTC; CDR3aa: CASSPGVEQYF
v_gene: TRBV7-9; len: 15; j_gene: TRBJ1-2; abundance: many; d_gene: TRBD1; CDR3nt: TGTGCCAGCAGACCCGGGACAGGGGCTAACTATGGCTACACCTTC; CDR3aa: CASRPGTGANYGYTF
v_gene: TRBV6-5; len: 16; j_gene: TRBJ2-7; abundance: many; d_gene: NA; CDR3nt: TGTGCCAGCAGTTTCACGGGCGGGCACAAAACCTACGAGCAGTACTTC; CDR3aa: CASSFTGGHKTYEQYF
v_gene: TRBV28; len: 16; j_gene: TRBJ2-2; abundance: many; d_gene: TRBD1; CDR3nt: TGTGCCAGCAGTTTACGGACAGGGGCCTACACCGGGGAGCTGTTTTTT; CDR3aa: CASSLRTGAYTGELFF
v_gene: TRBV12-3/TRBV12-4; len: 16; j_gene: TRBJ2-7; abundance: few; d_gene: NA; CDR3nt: TGTGCCAGCAGTTCAACGCGGCGGTCCCTAACCTACGAGCAGTACTTC; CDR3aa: CASSSTRRSLTYEQYF